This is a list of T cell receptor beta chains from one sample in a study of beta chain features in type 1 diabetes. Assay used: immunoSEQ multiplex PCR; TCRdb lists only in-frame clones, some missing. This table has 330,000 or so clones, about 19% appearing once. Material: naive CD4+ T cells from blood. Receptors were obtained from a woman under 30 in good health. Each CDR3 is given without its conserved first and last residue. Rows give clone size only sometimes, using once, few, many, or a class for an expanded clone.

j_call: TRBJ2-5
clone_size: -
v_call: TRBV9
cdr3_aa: ASSRRDSRETQY

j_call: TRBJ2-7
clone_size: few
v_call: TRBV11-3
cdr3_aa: ASSTIYEQY

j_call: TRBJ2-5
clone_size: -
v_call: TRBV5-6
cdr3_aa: ASSLTEETQY

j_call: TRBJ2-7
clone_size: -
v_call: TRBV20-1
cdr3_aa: SSLAGYEQY

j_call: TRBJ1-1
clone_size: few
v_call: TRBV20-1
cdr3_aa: SAREVTEAF

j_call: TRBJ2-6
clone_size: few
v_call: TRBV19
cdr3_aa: ASSIEEGSTSGANVLT

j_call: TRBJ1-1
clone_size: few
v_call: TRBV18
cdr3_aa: ASSPFDSATEAF

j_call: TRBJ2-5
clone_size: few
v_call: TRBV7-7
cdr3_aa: ASSLGSGGETQY

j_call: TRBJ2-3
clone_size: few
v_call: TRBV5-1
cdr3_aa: ASKREGDTQY

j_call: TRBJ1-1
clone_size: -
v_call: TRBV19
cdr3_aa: ASSTPDRDTEAF

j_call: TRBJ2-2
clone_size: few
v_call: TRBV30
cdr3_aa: AWSVIRGSGELF

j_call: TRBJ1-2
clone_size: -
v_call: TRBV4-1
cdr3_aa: ASSQRSGGYGYT

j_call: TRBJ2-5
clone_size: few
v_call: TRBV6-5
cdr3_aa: ASSSTGTSLETQY

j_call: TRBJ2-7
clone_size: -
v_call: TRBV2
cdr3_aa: ASRMEVEMY